A single sample gave rise to the 30 T cell receptor beta chains below, sequenced in a study of blood T cell repertoires in COVID-19. Using immunoSEQ multiplex PCR, the repertoire was profiled, and TCRdb retains in-frame clones only, with some absent. The sample yields roughly 140,000 clones, roughly 80% seen once. Sequencing was carried out using PBMCs or T cells enriched from blood (not recorded which). The receptors originated from a man aged 50 or older who had recovered from COVID-19.

The rearrangement links TRBV10-3 to TRBJ1-6; 10 bases are shared with TRBD1. V lost 4 bases to trimming and J lost 1 base; unmatched junction nucleotides: 4. The CDR3 length is 17 residues. Germline CDR1 reads ENHRY; CDR2 reads SYGVKD. For the CDR3, the DNA is TGTGCCATCAGTGCACGGACAGGGGGATCCTATAATTCACCCCTCCACTTT. This gives the protein CAISARTGGSYNSPLHF.

This rearrangement joins TRBV3-1 (or the pseudogene TRBV3-2) to TRBJ2-5, with 9 positions matching TRBD2. The germline V gene encodes CDR1 LGHDT and CDR2 YNNKEL (reference sequence). CDR3 length: 17 residues. V lost 0 bases, J lost 5 bases, and 10 bases stayed unmatched. The CDR3 region has the DNA TGTGCCAGCAGCCAAGAACCGCCTAGCGGGGAGTTGGAGACCCAGTACTTC. Translation gives CASSQEPPSGELETQYF.

This chain connects TRBV3-1 (or the pseudogene TRBV3-2) to TRBJ1-2; weak D call: TRBD1 (6 bases). Germline V gene lookup returns CDR1 LGHDT and CDR2 YNNKEL (reference sequence). V gave up 6 bases and J gave up 7 bases, with 12 bases separating them. The CDR3 sequence is 12 residues long. CDR3 DNA: TGTGCCAGCAGGGACACAGGGTCTGGCTACACCTTC. Its translation is CASRDTGSGYTF.

The rearrangement links TRBV7-8 to TRBJ1-2; D is undetermined. CDR3 length: 13 amino acids. V shed 3 bases and J shed 4 bases, with 9 bases lying between them. Germline V gene data show CDR1 as SGHVS and CDR2 as FQNEAQ. CDR3 in DNA: TGTGCCAGCAGCTTCGGGGTCGGCTATGGCTACACCTTC. This gives the protein CASSFGVGYGYTF.

The rearrangement uses TRBV28 and TRBJ2-7; tentatively, D is TRBD2 (6 bases). The CDR3 is 14 amino acids. V lost 5 bases and J lost 7, with 18 bases in between. Germline CDR1 reads MDHEN; CDR2 reads SYDVKM. The CDR3 bases are TGTGCCAGCAGTCCGTCCTGGAACGGGGGTGAGCAGTACTTC. Translation: CASSPSWNGGEQYF.

The V call is TRBV4-2, the J call TRBJ2-1, with 7 bases aligning to TRBD2. Germline V gene lookup returns CDR1 LGHNA and CDR2 YNFKEQ. Trimming cost V 0 bases and J 4 bases; bases outside gene matches: 6. This CDR3 spans 16 amino acids. The chain's CDR3 is CASSQEASGQYNEQFF. The CDR3 nucleotides read TGTGCCAGCAGCCAAGAGGCTAGCGGCCAGTACAATGAGCAGTTCTTC.

The rearrangement links TRBV3-1 (or the pseudogene TRBV3-2) to TRBJ1-2, with 7 bases lining up with TRBD1. This CDR3 is 14 amino acids long. Germline V gene lookup returns CDR1 LGHDT and CDR2 YNNKEL (reference sequence). V shed 1 base, J shed 8 bases, and the junction held 7 bases outside the gene matches. The CDR3: CASSQADRVGGYTF. The CDR3 DNA reads as TGTGCCAGCAGCCAAGCCGACAGGGTAGGCGGCTACACCTTC.

The chain carries TRBV6-2 or TRBV6-3 and TRBJ1-1; a weak D match, TRBD1 (5 bases). Germline CDR1 is MNHEY and CDR2 is SVGEGT. There are 12 residues in the CDR3. The V gene lost 5 bases and the J gene lost 11 bases, with 15 bases spanning the gap. CDR3 amino acids: CASSVIQDDAFF. Here the CDR3 DNA reads TGTGCCAGCAGTGTAATACAGGACGATGCTTTCTTT.

The chain carries TRBV4-2 and TRBJ2-3; D might be TRBD1 (6 bases). The V end lost 6 bases, the J end lost 1 base, and 8 bases lay between the germline ends. The CDR3 is 13 residues long. The germline gives CDR1 LGHNA, CDR2 YNFKEQ. CDR3: CASRAGGTDTQYF. CDR3 DNA sequence: TGTGCCAGCAGGGCAGGGGGCACAGATACGCAGTATTTT.

The V call is TRBV7-9, the J call TRBJ1-4; D may be TRBD1 (5 bases). Germline V gene lookup returns CDR1 SEHNR and CDR2 FQNEAQ (reference sequence). The CDR3 has 15 amino acids. Trimming left V 5 bases short and J 7 bases short, with 17 bases between. CDR3 region: CASSDIPGLVEKLFF. DNA of the CDR3: TGTGCCAGCAGCGATATACCGGGACTTGTTGAAAAACTGTTTTTT.

V is TRBV4-2 and J is TRBJ2-1; 8 nucleotides align to TRBD2. V lost 0 bases, J lost 9 bases, and 4 bases stayed unmatched. Per germline, CDR1 LGHNA and CDR2 YNFKEQ. The CDR3 is made up of 14 amino acids. This CDR3 is CASSQDWAGGEQFF. CDR3 in DNA: TGTGCCAGCAGCCAAGATTGGGCGGGGGGTGAGCAGTTCTTC.

This chain uses TRBV9 with TRBJ2-1, with a possible D match to TRBD1 (5 bases). V lost 3 bases and J 4 bases, leaving 17 bases between the germline ends. The germline CDR1 and CDR2 sequences are SGDLS and YYNGEE. The CDR3 consists of 16 residues. CDR3 sequence: CASSAPQGKEYNEQFF. The CDR3 coding sequence is TGTGCCAGCAGCGCCCCCCAGGGTAAGGAGTACAATGAGCAGTTCTTC. Drawing the rest from reference TRBV9 and TRBJ2-1, the complete variable domain is DSGVTQTPKHLITATGQRVTLRCSPRSGDLSVYWYQQSLDQGLQFLIQYYNGEERAKGNILERFSAQQFPDLHSELNLSSLELGDSALYFCASSAPQGKEYNEQFFGPGTRLTVL.

The J gene is TRBJ2-1, the V gene TRBV5-8; D ambiguous. CDR1 and CDR2 (germline): SGHTS, YDEGEE. The CDR3 has 15 residues. V was clipped by 4 bases and J by 0 bases, with 11 bases between them. This chain's CDR3 is CASSHARSSYNEQFF. CDR3 nucleotides: TGTGCCAGCAGCCACGCCCGGAGCTCCTACAATGAGCAGTTCTTC.

The chain combines TRBV7-8 with TRBJ1-6; tentatively, D is TRBD1 (5 bases). The CDR3 length is 13 residues. Per the germline V gene, CDR1 is SGHVS and CDR2 is FQNEAQ. V was shortened by 1 base and J by 13 bases, with 11 bases between the two germline ends. The CDR3, as DNA: TGTGCCAGCAGCTTAGGGGGGGGGAATCCCCTCCACTTT. This translates into CASSLGGGNPLHF.

V gene TRBV7-8 combines with J gene TRBJ1-1; 7 bases line up with TRBD1. Germline trimming cut 4 bases from V and 0 bases from J; bases unmatched to any gene: 5. CDR3 length: 15 residues. Per germline, CDR1 SGHVS and CDR2 FQNEAQ. CDR3 in amino acids: CASSWGRGLNTEAFF. The CDR3 nucleotides read TGTGCCAGCAGCTGGGGCAGGGGGTTGAACACTGAAGCTTTCTTT.

The rearrangement uses TRBV27 and TRBJ1-6; 9 positions match TRBD1. Germline V gene data show CDR1 as MNHEY and CDR2 as SMNVEV (reference sequence). V shed 6 bases, J shed 0 bases, and the junction held 18 bases outside the gene matches. This CDR3 region has 21 residues. The CDR3 protein is CASRKTGGYPASNSYNSPLHF. CDR3 nucleotide sequence: TGTGCCAGCAGAAAAACAGGGGGCTATCCCGCCTCAAACTCCTATAATTCACCCCTCCACTTT.

The rearrangement joins TRBV2 to TRBJ2-2; perhaps TRBD2 as D (6 bases). V dropped 6 bases and J dropped 2 bases, with 10 bases sitting between them. The length of the CDR3 is 14 residues. From germline, CDR1 is SNHLY and CDR2 FYNNEI. In DNA form, the CDR3 reads TGTGCCAGCAGGGTGGGGGGAAACACCGGGGAGCTGTTTTTT. Translation: CASRVGGNTGELFF.

This clone came up many times. The V gene is TRBV6-2 or TRBV6-3, the J gene TRBJ2-1; perhaps TRBD2 as D (5 bases). This CDR3 has 16 amino acids. Germline CDR1 MNHEY, CDR2 SVGEGT. The V end lost 5 bases, the J end lost 2 bases, and 16 bases lay between the germline ends. In nucleotides, the CDR3 is TGTGCCAGCAGTACCGAAGACGGGATAACCTACAATGAGCAGTTCTTC. This translates into CASSTEDGITYNEQFF.

V usage is TRBV6-1 and J usage is TRBJ1-2; a possible D gene is TRBD1 (5 bases). Germline-derived CDR1 and CDR2 are MNHNS and SASEGT. The V and J ends lost 1 base and 7 bases respectively, with 13 bases between them. The CDR3 totals 14 residues. CDR3 residues: CASSEDPGRRGYTF. In DNA form, the CDR3 reads TGTGCCAGCAGTGAAGATCCAGGGCGGCGTGGCTACACCTTC.

J is TRBJ2-2 and V is TRBV15, with 7 positions matching TRBD1. CDR1 and CDR2 from the germline V gene are LNHNV and YYDKDF (reference sequence). Losses at the gene ends were 2 bases for V and 9 bases for J; bases not matched to a gene: 6. CDR3 size: 14 residues. Here the CDR3 reads CATSRPTGARELFF. In DNA form, the CDR3 reads TGTGCCACCAGCAGACCCACAGGGGCTAGGGAGCTGTTTTTT.

The J gene is TRBJ2-3, the V gene TRBV13; D is unresolved. Trimming stripped 8 bases from V and 0 bases from J, with 15 bases between. Per the germline V gene, CDR1 is PRHDT and CDR2 is FYEKMQ (reference sequence). The CDR3 length is 15 residues. CDR3 residues: CASAREATSTDTQYF. The DNA of the CDR3 is TGTGCCAGCGCCCGTGAGGCCACTAGCACAGATACGCAGTATTTT.

This clone was seen just once. The chain couples TRBV6-5 to TRBJ1-5; 7 nucleotides align to TRBD1. CDR1 and CDR2 from the germline V gene are MNHEY and SVGAGI. The CDR3 loop spans 13 amino acids. J lost 7 bases, V lost 7 bases, and 7 bases had no gene match. CDR3 protein: CASITTGSQPQHF. CDR3 DNA sequence: TGTGCCAGCATTACGACAGGGAGCCAGCCCCAGCATTTT.

This clone was observed a single time. As the CDR3 is not closed by the conserved phenylalanine or tryptophan, this likely results from a read error. It is unclear where the CDR3 begins or ends on the DNA, so no DNA is shown, and the CDR3 is as TCRdb lists it. The chain has TRBV6-6 and TRBJ1-3; the listed D gene, TRBD1, was not tested against the DNA. The length of the CDR3 is 12 amino acids, counting both ends. Germline V gene data show CDR1 as MNHNY and CDR2 as SVGAGI (reference sequence). The CDR3 is CASSLRTGHYAY.

The chain carries TRBV3-1 (or the pseudogene TRBV3-2) and TRBJ2-6, with D perhaps TRBD1 (5 bases). Between the trimmed V and J ends, which lost 1 base and 0 bases, there was a span of 16 bases. Germline values: CDR1 LGHDT, CDR2 YNNKEL (reference sequence). This CDR3 comprises 19 residues. CDR3 in amino acids: CASSQAFIREPSGANVLTF. The DNA of the CDR3 is TGTGCCAGCAGCCAAGCATTTATCAGGGAACCCTCTGGGGCCAACGTCCTGACTTTC.

This clone was seen only a few times. The chain has TRBV4-1 and TRBJ2-2; the match to TRBD1 covers 8 bases. This CDR3 contains 17 residues. Per the germline V gene, CDR1 is MGHRA and CDR2 is YSYEKL. Trimming at V came to 4 bases and at J to 3 bases, leaving 10 bases not matched to a gene. The CDR3 spells CASSPGRDRSYTGELFF. The CDR3 nucleotides are TGCGCCAGCAGCCCTGGCCGGGACAGGTCATACACCGGGGAGCTGTTTTTT.

This clone was detected once. The CDR3 sequence: CASSSGTGGTEAFF. For the CDR3, the DNA is TGTGCCAGCAGCTCCGGGACAGGGGGCACTGAAGCTTTCTTT. The chain uses TRBV7-3 and TRBJ1-1; 11 bases agree with TRBD1. This CDR3 is 14 amino acids long. V shed 4 bases, J shed 4 bases, and the junction held 2 bases outside the gene matches. Germline V gives CDR1 SGHTA, CDR2 FQGTGA.

The chain is built from TRBV14 and TRBJ1-2; 9 bases are a match to TRBD1. The germline CDR1 and CDR2 sequences are SGHDN and FVKESK. The trim removed 3 bases at V and 4 bases at J, leaving 6 bases unmatched. The CDR3 totals 15 residues. CDR3 in amino acids: CASSQIGTGLYGYTF. The CDR3 DNA sequence: TGTGCCAGCAGCCAGATTGGGACAGGGCTCTATGGCTACACCTTC. The full variable domain, rest sourced from reference TRBV14 and TRBJ1-2, is EAGVTQFPSHSVIEKGQTVTLRCDPISGHDNLYWYRRVMGKEIKFLLHFVKESKQDESGMPNNRFLAERTGGTYSTLKVQPAELEDSGVYFCASSQIGTGLYGYTFGSGTRLTVV.

This clone was found a few times. The genes are TRBV10-1 and TRBJ1-5; no definite D call. Per germline, CDR1 WNHNN and CDR2 SYGVQD (reference sequence). The CDR3 spans 12 residues. V shed 3 bases and J shed 7 bases, with 7 bases lying between them. In nucleotides, the CDR3 is TGCGCCAGCAGTGAAGGAGGCCAGCCCCAGCATTTT. Its translation is CASSEGGQPQHF.

The chain couples TRBV11-2 to TRBJ1-2; the D gene is possibly TRBD1 (5 bases). Trimming left V 1 base short and J 8 bases short, with 11 bases between. The length of the CDR3 is 13 residues. CDR1 is SGHAT, CDR2 FQNNGV, per germline. The DNA of the CDR3 is TGTGCCAGCAGCTTAGGGCCAGGGTCGGGCTACACCTTC. Translating gives CASSLGPGSGYTF.

The gene calls are TRBV2 and TRBJ1-2, with D possibly TRBD1 on 6 matching bases. Looked up from germline, CDR1 is SNHLY and CDR2 is FYNNEI. The CDR3 consists of 13 residues. Trimming took 4 bases from V and 7 from J, leaving 13 bases between them. In nucleotides, the CDR3 is TGTGCCAGCAGTGGTACACAGGGATCTGGCTACACCTTC. Its protein is CASSGTQGSGYTF. The full variable domain, its missing parts supplied by reference TRBV2 and TRBJ1-2, is EPEVTQTPSHQVTQMGQEVILRCVPISNHLYFYWYRQILGQKVEFLVSFYNNEISEKSEIFDDQFSVERPDGSNFTLKIRSTKLEDSAMYFCASSGTQGSGYTFGSGTRLTVV.